This is a list of T cell receptor beta chains from one sample in a study of blood T cell repertoires in COVID-19. Assay: immunoSEQ multiplex PCR; the TCRdb copy retains only in-frame clones and omits some. Among about 170,000 clones listed, 70% to 90% were seen once. Specimen: peripheral blood. These TCRs come from a woman of 80 years or more with COVID-19, enrolled during active disease. CDR3s include the opening cysteine and the closing phenylalanine or tryptophan. D genes are given only for firm matches. Clone size is not always given. Where it is, it says once, few, many or a class for expanded clones.

j_call,v_call,clone_size,d_call,cdr3_aa,cdr3_nt
TRBJ2-7,TRBV28,few,TRBD2,CATSRSGMISYEQYF,TGTGCCACCAGTCGGAGCGGGATGATCTCCTACGAGCAGTACTTC
TRBJ1-3,TRBV7-2,-,-,CASSSNSGNTIYF,TGTGCCAGCAGCTCCAACTCTGGAAACACCATATATTTT
TRBJ1-6,TRBV20-1,few,-,CSAKRGSPLHF,TGCAGTGCTAAAAGGGGTTCACCCCTCCACTTT
TRBJ1-6,TRBV7-2,few,-,CASSLAGRARDSPLHF,TGTGCCAGCAGCTTGGCGGGACGAGCGCGGGATTCACCCCTCCACTTT
TRBJ1-4,TRBV6-5,-,-,CASSPAGGGGEKLFF,TGTGCCAGCAGTCCCGCCGGGGGCGGGGGTGAAAAACTGTTTTTT
TRBJ2-1,TRBV10-1,once,-,CASSDGVRRQFF,TGCGCCAGCAGTGACGGGGTCCGGAGACAGTTCTTC
TRBJ1-4,TRBV3-1/TRBV3-2,-,TRBD1,CASSQRRTGPEKLFF,TGTGCCAGCAGCCAACGCCGGACAGGGCCTGAAAAACTGTTTTTT
TRBJ2-7,TRBV18,-,-,CASSPPLVASSYEQYF,TGTGCCAGCTCACCCCCTCTAGTCGCAAGCTCCTACGAGCAGTACTTC
TRBJ1-1,TRBV20-1,-,-,CGGSKNTEAFF,TGCGGAGGGTCAAAGAACACTGAAGCTTTCTTT
TRBJ2-5,TRBV27,few,-,CASSPGSWETQYF,TGTGCCAGCAGTCCCGGGTCGTGGGAGACCCAGTACTTC
TRBJ1-2,TRBV27,once,-,CASSAPGGSDYGYTF,TGTGCCAGCAGTGCCCCGGGGGGGTCTGATTATGGCTACACCTTC
TRBJ2-5,TRBV18,-,TRBD1,CASSPTGAGETQYF,TGTGCCAGCTCACCAACAGGGGCTGGTGAGACCCAGTACTTC
TRBJ2-4,TRBV7-9,-,-,CASSSVRDIQYF,TGTGCCAGCAGTTCCGTCAGGGACATTCAGTACTTC
TRBJ2-2,TRBV7-6,-,TRBD1,CASSPTRTGAGELFF,TGTGCCAGCAGCCCAACACGGACAGGGGCCGGGGAGCTGTTTTTT
TRBJ2-7,TRBV5-4,-,-,CASSLGGGYEQYF,TGTGCCAGCAGCTTGGGAGGGGGCTACGAGCAGTACTTC
TRBJ2-7,TRBV30,once,-,CAWSVSGLEQYF,TGTGCCTGGAGTGTTAGCGGTTTAGAGCAGTACTTC
TRBJ2-2,TRBV7-3,-,-,CASSLDFGQGGTGELFF,TGTGCCAGCAGCTTAGACTTCGGGCAGGGAGGCACCGGGGAGCTGTTTTTT
TRBJ2-7,TRBV18,-,TRBD1,CASSGQGMGEQYF,TGTGCCAGCTCGGGACAGGGCATGGGTGAGCAGTACTTC
TRBJ2-7,TRBV5-6,-,-,CASSLAGRNYEQYF,TGTGCCAGCAGCTTGGCCGGGAGAAACTACGAGCAGTACTTC
TRBJ2-3,TRBV19,-,-,CASSILTGTPFTDTQYF,TGTGCCAGTAGTATCTTGACAGGGACTCCTTTCACAGATACGCAGTATTTT
TRBJ2-7,TRBV11-1,-,TRBD1,CASSLARGQTYEQYF,TGTGCCAGCAGCTTAGCTCGGGGACAGACCTACGAGCAGTACTTC
TRBJ2-7,TRBV5-4,-,TRBD2,CASSLGLAGAYEQYF,TGTGCCAGCAGCTTGGGGCTAGCGGGGGCCTACGAGCAGTACTTC
TRBJ2-7,TRBV2,-,-,CASSVESYEQYF,TGTGCCAGCAGCGTGGAGTCCTACGAGCAGTACTTC
TRBJ2-5,TRBV5-4,-,TRBD2,CASSLDGEGRETQYF,TGTGCCAGCAGCTTAGACGGGGAGGGGAGGGAGACCCAGTACTTC